This passage covers 5 T cell receptor beta chains from one sample sequenced in a study of liver allograft versus peripheral blood T cells. In the study overall: Intrahepatic T cell receptor repertoires from transplanted livers were compared against repertoires in recipients' peripheral blood.

TCRdb called the reads again in MiXCR, with one record for every CDR3 protein. The profile covers around 10,000 distinct CDR3 sequences, with about 18% appearing a single time and about 1.7% taken by the ten largest. All receptors come from a human patient who had a liver transplant. Some T cells may have originated in the graft donor.

Relative to its sample, this clonotype is medium-sized. The gene calls are TRBV29-1 and TRBJ2-7; D uncertain. Trimming removed 4 bases at V and 5 bases at J, with 12 bases between. There are 12 residues in the CDR3. Germline V gene sequence: CDR1 SQVTM, CDR2 ANQGSEA. Here the CDR3 DNA reads TGCAGCGTTGCACCCCCGGGCCACGAGCAGTACTTC. This translates into CSVAPPGHEQYF.

Relative to its sample, this clonotype is medium-sized. CDR3 sequence reads: CASRARLAGGAKDNEQFF. In DNA form, the CDR3 reads TGTGCCAGTAGAGCGCGACTAGCGGGAGGAGCTAAGGATAATGAGCAGTTCTTC. The chain joins TRBV19 to TRBJ2-1; TRBD2 agrees at 13 bases. CDR1 is LNHDA, CDR2 SQIVND, per germline (reference sequence). Trimming cost V 6 bases and J 7 bases; bases outside gene matches: 15. This CDR3 is built from 18 residues.

This clonotype is medium-sized (0.01 to 0.1%) by share. The chain couples TRBV29-1 to TRBJ1-1, with D possibly matching TRBD1 (5 bases). Looked up from germline, CDR1 is SQVTM and CDR2 is ANQGSEA. Trimming removed 3 bases from V and 5 bases from J, with 10 bases in between. The CDR3 spans 12 residues. The CDR3 protein is CSVDVWGTEAFF. The CDR3 DNA follows: TGCAGCGTTGACGTATGGGGGACTGAAGCTTTCTTT. Filled out from reference TRBV29-1 and TRBJ1-1, the complete variable domain reads SAVISQKPSRDICQRGTSLTIQCQVDSQVTMMFWYRQQPGQSLTLIATANQGSEATYESGFVIDKFPISRPNLTFSTLTVSNMSPEDSSIYLCSVDVWGTEAFFGQGTRLTVV.

The rearrangement links TRBV30 to TRBJ1-5; no definite D call. This CDR3 region has 15 residues. Germline CDR1 reads GTSNPN; CDR2 reads SVGIG (reference sequence). The germline V and J ends were trimmed by 1 base and 2 bases, with 12 bases remaining between them. CDR3 in DNA: TGTGCCTGGAGTGGCGGGCTCTTTGGCAATCAGCCCCAGCATTTT. Translated, it gives CAWSGGLFGNQPQHF.

The gene calls are TRBV5-6 and TRBJ1-1, with D possibly TRBD1 on 6 matching bases. Germline lookup yields CDR1 SGHDT and CDR2 YYEEEE. The CDR3 sequence is 14 residues long. Deletions cut 4 bases from V and 3 bases from J, with 13 bases between. The CDR3 region is CASSLGHPDTEAFF. In DNA form, the CDR3 reads TGTGCCAGCAGCCTGGGACATCCAGACACTGAAGCTTTCTTT.